This record looks at one T cell receptor beta chain sequence and its context. Its target is not known. This sample was taken from a study of blood T cells in healthy people across ages. Study results and limitations: The recorded TCR beta diversity per million T cells decreased in a roughly linear manner with age. Aged donors had fewer naive CD4+ cells and lower diversity than long-lived donors. Diversity estimates drawn from one million T cells were deemed underestimates.

Healthy Russian Caucasian donors spanned ages about 6 to 100 years. This CDR3 has 15 residues. CDR1 SGHTA and CDR2 FQGNSA come from the germline V gene. The J segment lost 4 bases and the V segment lost 1 base, leaving 3 bases of the junction unmatched. The authors ran a second PCR of about 7 to 12 cycles using a sample-barcoded 5' primer and a J-beta primer mix. MiXCR was run by TCRdb on the 5' RACE reads, yielding one entry per CDR3 protein. The profile covers about 1.1 million distinct CDR3 sequences, with more than 30% appearing a single time and around 12% taken by the ten largest. The rearrangement uses TRBV7-2 and TRBJ1-4, with 7 positions matching TRBD1. This receptor was obtained from a man younger than 35 in good health. The sequenced sample consisted of blood. CDR3: CASSLDGTVNEKLFF. The CDR3 DNA sequence: TGTGCCAGCAGCTTAGACGGGACAGTTAATGAAAAACTGTTTTTT.